This T cell receptor beta chain comes out of a study of Tregs in tolerant kidney transplant recipients. The CDR3 has 11 residues. Per the germline V gene, CDR1 is SGHNT and CDR2 is YYREEE (reference sequence). The repertoire was sequenced with immunoSEQ multiplex PCR; TCRdb's copy has only in-frame clones and lacks some. The sample yields over 50,000 clones, around 83% seen once. This sequence was found in a human donor in good health. The chain carries TRBV5-4 and TRBJ2-3, with D maybe TRBD1 (5 bases). The sample taken for sequencing was CD4+ T cells from blood. CDR3 sequence (DNA): TGTGTCACCAAAGCCGAAGGGGCGCAGTATTTT. This translates into CVTKAEGAQYF.